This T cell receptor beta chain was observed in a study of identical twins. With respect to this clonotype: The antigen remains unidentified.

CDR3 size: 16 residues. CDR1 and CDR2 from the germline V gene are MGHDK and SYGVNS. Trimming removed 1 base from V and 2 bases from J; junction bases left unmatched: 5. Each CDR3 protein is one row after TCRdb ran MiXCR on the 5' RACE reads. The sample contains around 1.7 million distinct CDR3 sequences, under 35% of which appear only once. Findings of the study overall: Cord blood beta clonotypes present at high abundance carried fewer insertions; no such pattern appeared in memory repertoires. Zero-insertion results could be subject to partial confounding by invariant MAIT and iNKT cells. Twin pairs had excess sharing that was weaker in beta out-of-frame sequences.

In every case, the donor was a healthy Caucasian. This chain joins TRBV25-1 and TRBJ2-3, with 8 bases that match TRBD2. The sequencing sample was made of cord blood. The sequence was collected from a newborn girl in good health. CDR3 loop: CASSESPAGATDTQYF. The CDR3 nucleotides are TGTGCCAGCAGTGAATCGCCAGCGGGGGCCACAGATACGCAGTATTTT.